One and the same sample provided the 23 T cell receptor beta chains below, sequenced in a study of cytomegalovirus exposure and HLA in healthy donors. Both 60 Vbeta primers and 13 Jbeta primers went into the PCR. Clones were sequenced by immunoSEQ multiplex PCR, and TCRdb holds only the in-frame ones, with some missing. The profile shows 100,000 or so clones, about 77% of them singletons. The sequenced material came from PBMCs. The receptors shown here come from a woman between 45 and 65 years old in good health and CMV-seropositive.

Concerning this clone itself: The sample holds other DNA sequences that translate to the same CDR3. The genes are TRBV6-6 and TRBJ2-7, with TRBD2 identical over 8 bases. Germline V gene lookup returns CDR1 MNHNY and CDR2 SVGAGI (reference sequence). V was clipped by 6 bases and J by 3 bases; unmatched bases: 10. This CDR3 spans 15 amino acids. The CDR3: CASSSSSGLVYEQYF. CDR3 DNA: TGTGCCAGCAGCAGCTCTAGCGGGTTAGTCTACGAGCAGTACTTC.

The rearrangement links TRBV5-6 to TRBJ2-5, with 8 bases identical to TRBD1. J gave up 4 bases and V 9 bases, and 11 bases lay outside the gene matches. Germline V gene lookup returns CDR1 SGHDT and CDR2 YYEEEE. The CDR3 is 14 residues long. For the CDR3, the DNA is TGTGCCACCTATGCTCAGGGGGCTGGAGAGACCCAGTACTTC. Its translation: CATYAQGAGETQYF.

The rearrangement joins TRBV9 to TRBJ1-2, with D perhaps TRBD1 (6 bases). Germline V gene sequence: CDR1 SGDLS, CDR2 YYNGEE. The CDR3 loop spans 11 amino acids. V shed 5 bases and J shed 8 bases, with 10 bases lying between them. This CDR3 is CASRGGLGYTF. The CDR3 DNA follows: TGTGCCAGCAGAGGGGGACTAGGCTACACCTTC.

A few counts support this clone. Other DNA variants within this sample encode the same CDR3. This chain joins TRBV6-5 and TRBJ1-2; TRBD1 might be the D (5 bases). V was trimmed by 4 bases and J by 2 bases, leaving 14 bases between them. The length of the CDR3 is 15 residues. CDR1 is MNHEY and CDR2 is SVGAGI in the germline V gene. This CDR3 is CASSSPGGGNYGYTF. In DNA form, the CDR3 reads TGTGCCAGCAGTTCCCCGGGGGGGGGAAACTATGGCTACACCTTC.

This sequence joins TRBV18 and TRBJ1-2; D is possibly TRBD1 (6 bases). This CDR3 has 14 amino acids. The V and J ends lost 2 bases and 3 bases respectively, with 10 bases between them. Germline V CDR1 and CDR2: KGHSH, LQKENI. CDR3 region: CASSPIRTDYGYTF. CDR3 DNA sequence: TGTGCCAGCTCACCAATTAGGACAGACTATGGCTACACCTTC. The whole variable domain, filled in from reference TRBV18 and TRBJ1-2, reads NAGVMQNPRHLVRRRGQEARLRCSPMKGHSHVYWYRQLPEEGLKFMVYLQKENIIDESGMPKERFSAEFPKEGPSILRIQQVVRGDSAAYFCASSPIRTDYGYTFGSGTRLTVV.

The CDR3: CASSQVRLAGDMGGDTQYF. The CDR3 DNA reads TGTGCCAGCAGCCAAGTCAGGCTAGCGGGAGACATGGGGGGAGATACGCAGTATTTT. The J gene is TRBJ2-3, the V gene TRBV4-2, with 10 bases identical to TRBD2. CDR3 size: 19 residues. The V gene end was trimmed by 1 base and the J gene end by 5 bases; junction bases not matched to a gene: 15. Germline V CDR1 and CDR2: LGHNA, YNFKEQ.

V and J are TRBV30 and TRBJ1-1; D is uncertain. The germline CDR1 and CDR2 sequences are GTSNPN and SVGIG (reference sequence). This CDR3 is built from 13 residues. The V end was cut by 0 bases, the J end by 3 bases, with 8 bases between. CDR3 sequence (DNA): TGTGCCTGGAGTGTCGGGGAGTACACTGAAGCTTTCTTT. Translating it yields CAWSVGEYTEAFF. Using reference TRBV30 and TRBJ1-1 for the parts outside the CDR3, the full variable domain is SQTIHQWPATLVQPVGSPLSLECTVEGTSNPNLYWYRQAAGRGLQLLFYSVGIGQISSEVPQNLSASRPQDRQFILSSKKLLLSDSGFYLCAWSVGEYTEAFFGQGTRLTVV.

The chain links TRBV13 to TRBJ2-7; 11 nucleotides line up with TRBD2. Germline V gene data show CDR1 as PRHDT and CDR2 as FYEKMQ (reference sequence). With 3 bases clipped from V and 5 bases from J, the junction kept 6 bases outside the gene matches. This CDR3 has 15 residues. The CDR3 DNA reads TGTGCCAGCAGCTTCCGACTAGCGGGGACCCACGAGCAGTACTTC. It translates to CASSFRLAGTHEQYF.

The V gene is TRBV5-4, the J gene TRBJ2-1; D may be TRBD2 (5 bases). Germline CDR1 and CDR2: SGHNT and YYREEE (reference sequence). The germline V and J ends were trimmed by 4 bases and 8 bases, with 10 bases remaining between them. This CDR3 is built from 12 residues. The CDR3 DNA reads TGTGCCAGCAGCGGGAGCGCCGATGAGCAGTTCTTC. Translating gives CASSGSADEQFF.

The sample holds a few counts of this clone. Other nucleotide sequences from this sample produce the same CDR3. The chain has TRBV6-6 and TRBJ1-1; no reliable D call. Germline loops: CDR1 MNHNY, CDR2 SVGAGI (reference sequence). The CDR3 is 14 residues long. V gave up 0 bases and J gave up 1 base, with 6 bases separating them. The DNA of the CDR3 is TGTGCCAGCAGTTACTCGAGGGAGAACACTGAAGCTTTCTTT. It translates to CASSYSRENTEAFF.

V gene TRBV30 combines with J gene TRBJ1-3; D call uncertain. Germline CDR1 and CDR2: GTSNPN and SVGIG (reference sequence). V was shortened by 3 bases and J by 0 bases, with 9 bases between the two germline ends. The CDR3 consists of 14 residues. CDR3 DNA: TGTGCCTGGAGCGACTTTCGCTCTGGAAACACCATATATTTT. This sequence encodes CAWSDFRSGNTIYF.

The chain uses TRBV5-4 and TRBJ1-1; D uncertain. Trimming left V 2 bases short and J 1 base short, with 9 bases between. The CDR3 consists of 14 residues. From germline, CDR1 is SGHNT and CDR2 YYREEE (reference sequence). CDR3 coding DNA: TGTGCCAGCAGCTTTTATGCCAGGAACACTGAAGCTTTCTTT. It yields the protein CASSFYARNTEAFF.

The rearrangement links TRBV29-1 to TRBJ2-5; the D is unclear. Trimming took 1 base from V and 7 from J, leaving 4 bases between them. This CDR3 is 10 amino acids long. Germline CDR1 SQVTM, CDR2 ANQGSEA. CDR3 loop: CSVEGATQYF. CDR3 in DNA: TGCAGCGTTGAAGGGGCGACCCAGTACTTC.

This sequence joins TRBV15 and TRBJ1-6; maybe TRBD1 (5 bases). V was pared by 3 bases and J by 7 bases, with 7 bases between. CDR3 length: 13 residues. Germline V gene sequence: CDR1 LNHNV, CDR2 YYDKDF (reference sequence). CDR3 in DNA: TGTGCCACCAGCAGGGGGCGGAATTCACCCCTCCACTTT. Its translation is CATSRGRNSPLHF.

This sequence joins TRBV11-1 and TRBJ1-1; no clear D gene. Trimming took 1 base from V and 1 from J, leaving 10 bases between them. CDR1 is SGHAT and CDR2 is FQDESV in the germline V gene (reference sequence). The CDR3 length is 15 residues. CDR3: CASSLGGLKNTEAFF. Written as DNA, the CDR3 is TGTGCCAGCAGCTTAGGCGGGCTGAAGAACACTGAAGCTTTCTTT.

This clone has a handful of counts. This chain joins TRBV5-8 and TRBJ2-7; 10 nucleotides agree with TRBD1. CDR3 length equals 16 residues. Germline CDR1 is SGHTS and CDR2 is YDEGEE. V lost 3 bases and J lost 5; bases outside the gene matches: 11. The CDR3 region is CASSSAPGQGIHEQYF. The DNA for the CDR3 is TGTGCCAGCAGCTCCGCTCCGGGACAGGGGATTCACGAGCAGTACTTC. The full variable domain, in which reference TRBV5-8 and TRBJ2-7 provide the parts outside the CDR3, is EAGVTQSPTHLIKTRGQQATLRCSPISGHTSVYWYQQALGLGLQFLLWYDEGEERNRGNFPPRFSGRQFPNYSSELNVNALELEDSALYLCASSSAPGQGIHEQYFGPGTRLTVT.

This rearrangement joins TRBV9 to TRBJ2-1; D uncertain. CDR1 is SGDLS, CDR2 YYNGEE, per germline. Trimming removed 0 bases at V and 9 bases at J, with 10 bases between. This CDR3 has 13 residues. In DNA, the CDR3 is TGTGCCAGCAGCGTAGTGGAAGAGGTTGAGCAGTTCTTC. Translating gives CASSVVEEVEQFF.

Comments on this clone: An end of the junction does not agree with germline; a read error may underlie this. The genes are TRBV6-5 and TRBJ2-7; possible D gene TRBD2, 6 bases. The CDR3 extends over 14 amino acids. The germline gives CDR1 MNHEY, CDR2 SVGAGI. In DNA, the CDR3 is TGTGCCAGCAGTTACTCGAGGGAAAGGGGACTCGTCTTATTC. This translates into CASSYSRERGLVLF.

CDR3 bases: TGTGCCAGCAGCTTGGGCGGGGGCCGCCGTGGAGAGCAGTACTTC. Protein product: CASSLGGGRRGEQYF. The V gene is TRBV5-4, the J gene TRBJ2-7, with D tentatively TRBD2 (7 bases). The CDR3 consists of 15 residues. Germline V gives CDR1 SGHNT, CDR2 YYREEE (reference sequence). V shed 0 bases and J shed 7 bases, with 17 bases lying between them.

V is TRBV7-9 and J is TRBJ1-5, with 10 bases lining up with TRBD1. The V and J ends lost 8 bases and 7 bases, in that order; junction bases with no gene match: 2. Per the germline V gene, CDR1 is SEHNR and CDR2 is FQNEAQ (reference sequence). There are 12 residues in the CDR3. The DNA of the CDR3 is TGTGCCAGCCGGACAGGGGGACAGCCCCAGCATTTT. This translates into CASRTGGQPQHF.

V usage is TRBV30 and J usage is TRBJ2-4; 7 bases are shared with TRBD2. The CDR3 sequence is 12 residues long. J lost 8 bases, V lost 0 bases, and 1 base had no gene match. Germline V gene sequence: CDR1 GTSNPN, CDR2 SVGIG (reference sequence). The CDR3 spells CAWSVGGDIQYF. The CDR3 DNA reads as TGTGCCTGGAGTGTGGGGGGGGACATTCAGTACTTC.

The chain has TRBV11-2 and TRBJ2-2; 12 bases are a match to TRBD2. The CDR3 spans 16 residues. V lost 2 bases, J lost 4 bases, and 2 bases stayed unmatched. Germline values: CDR1 SGHAT, CDR2 FQNNGV. The CDR3 DNA reads as TGTGCCAGCAGCTTACTAGCGGGAGGGAGCACCGGGGAGCTGTTTTTT. Translation: CASSLLAGGSTGELFF.

The chain uses TRBV6-1 and TRBJ1-1; the match to TRBD1 covers 8 bases. This CDR3 region has 14 residues. The V gene's germline CDR1 is MNHNS and CDR2 SASEGT. The ends lost 6 bases at V and 0 bases at J; junction bases unmatched: 3. The DNA for the CDR3 is TGTGCCAGCAGCCCACAGGGGGTGAACACTGAAGCTTTCTTT. As protein: CASSPQGVNTEAFF.